Reported below is one TCR beta chain. Profiled with immunoSEQ multiplex PCR; TCRdb holds only in-frame clones, not every one. The sample has about 52,000 clones, 80% to 90% seen once. CDR1 and CDR2 (germline): LGHNT, FRNRAP. Trimming cost V 6 bases and J 2 bases; bases outside gene matches: 11. The CDR3 runs 16 residues. This entry belongs to a study of blood T cell repertoires in COVID-19. Across the whole study: Some COVID-19 samples were acute and others convalescent; all came from the United States, Italy and Spain.

This clonotype was sampled from a man aged 65 to 79 with acute or convalescent COVID-19. This chain uses TRBV12-5 with TRBJ2-3; 7 positions agree with TRBD1. The sequenced material came from peripheral blood. The CDR3 bases are TGTGCTAGTGGCAATCGACAGGGTCTGAACACAGATACGCAGTATTTT. Translated: CASGNRQGLNTDTQYF.